The 8 T cell receptor beta chains listed next were all sequenced from one sample in a study of T cells in Graves' hyperthyroidism and ophthalmopathy. Amplification of TCR beta CDR3 regions was performed using RNA transcripts as template. An initial round of RT-PCR targeting the TCR CDR3 relied on the HTBI primer set. TCRdb ran MiXCR on the multiplex PCR reads and lists one entry per CDR3 protein. The sample shows hundreds of thousands of distinct CDR3 sequences, less than 25% of them seen only once. The source material was blood. The receptor set was obtained from a man between 25 and 39 years old with Graves' ophthalmopathy.

Concerning this clonotype: Its ends do not fully match the called genes, so a read error is possible. V usage is TRBV15 and J usage is TRBJ1-5, with D unresolved. Germline-derived CDR1 and CDR2 are LNHNV and YYDKDF (reference sequence). This CDR3 contains 15 residues. The chain's CDR3 is CATRASLDSSQPQHF. The CDR3 DNA reads TGTGCCACCAGGGCCAGCCTTGATAGCAGTCAGCCCCAGCATTTT.

The V call is TRBV24-1, the J call TRBJ2-5; 7 nucleotides agree with TRBD2. The junction had 4 bases not matched to a gene; V was cut back by 1 base and J by 0 bases. The CDR3 sequence is 16 residues long. Per the germline V gene, CDR1 is KGHDR and CDR2 is SFDVKD. The CDR3 spells CATSDLGSGDQETQYF. The DNA for the CDR3 is TGTGCCACCAGTGATTTAGGCAGCGGGGACCAAGAGACCCAGTACTTC.

CDR3 amino acids: CASSSGRTSGNVFYNEQFF. The CDR3 region has the DNA TGTGCCAGCAGCTCCGGGCGGACTAGCGGGAACGTCTTCTACAATGAGCAGTTCTTC. This chain connects TRBV7-9 to TRBJ2-1, with 12 bases aligning to TRBD2. Per the germline V gene, CDR1 is SEHNR and CDR2 is FQNEAQ (reference sequence). With 4 bases clipped from V and 3 bases from J, the junction kept 13 bases outside the gene matches. This CDR3 contains 19 residues.

The rearrangement uses TRBV28 and TRBJ2-5, with D possibly being TRBD1 (5 bases). V lost 4 bases and J lost 5, with 17 bases in between. The CDR3 has 15 amino acids. Per the germline V gene, CDR1 is MDHEN and CDR2 is SYDVKM. The CDR3 sequence: CASSSPAGKKETQYF. CDR3 in DNA: TGTGCCAGCAGTTCACCGGCAGGGAAGAAGGAGACCCAGTACTTC.

This clonotype was detected a few times. The chain carries TRBV6-1 and TRBJ2-1, with D perhaps TRBD2 (5 bases). Trimming stripped 7 bases from V and 1 base from J, with 14 bases between. The V gene's germline CDR1 is MNHNS and CDR2 SASEGT. The CDR3 length is 15 residues. The DNA of the CDR3 is TGTGCCAGCACCCCTCCGGGATATTCCTACAATGAGCAGTTCTTC. This encodes CASTPPGYSYNEQFF.

V gene TRBV6-2 or TRBV6-3 combines with J gene TRBJ2-1, with 7 bases matching TRBD2. This CDR3 is 16 amino acids long. Per the germline V gene, CDR1 is MNHEY and CDR2 is SVGEGT. V shed 8 bases, J shed 5 bases, and the junction held 15 bases outside the gene matches. CDR3 protein: CASAPRDYLNNNEQFF. The CDR3 region has the DNA TGTGCCAGCGCACCTAGGGACTATCTAAACAACAATGAGCAGTTCTTC.

This clonotype turned up a few times. An end of the junction differs from the germline gene, which may be a read error. V usage is TRBV7-8 and J usage is TRBJ2-2; TRBD2 might be the D (5 bases). Germline V CDR1 and CDR2: SGHVS, FQNEAQ. The CDR3 loop spans 14 amino acids. Here the CDR3 reads CATSYGFPTGKLFF. The CDR3 coding sequence is TGTGCCACCAGTTACGGATTCCCCACCGGGAAGCTGTTTTTT. The full variable domain, rest sourced from reference TRBV7-8 and TRBJ2-2, is GAGVSQSPRYKVAKRGQDVALRCDPISGHVSLFWYQQALGQGPEFLTYFQNEAQLDKSGLPSDRFFAERPEGSVSTLKIQRTQQEDSAVYLCATSYGFPTGKLFFGEGSRLTVL.

This clonotype was detected ten times or more. The chain is built from TRBV12-3 or TRBV12-4 and TRBJ2-3, with D possibly being TRBD2 (6 bases). Trimming took 5 bases from V and 5 from J, leaving 8 bases between them. The CDR3 contains 12 residues. The CDR3 DNA sequence: TGTGCCAGCAGTCGCGGGGAAGATACGCAGTATTTT. It codes for CASSRGEDTQYF.